This T cell receptor (beta chain) is from a study of early T cells in non-severe SARS-CoV-2 infection. Overall study context: Chains from this unsorted whole-blood bulk RNA could not be paired. Study-level results: CD4 and private specificities were missed by VDJdb matching, which favored anti-spike CD8 responses.

This clonotype showed up just a few times. Antigen unknown. V was clipped by 4 bases and J by 4 bases; unmatched bases: 6. The length of the CDR3 is 13 residues. CDR1 and CDR2 (germline): DFQATT, SNEGSKA (reference sequence). cDNA molecules, individually, were tagged with unique molecular identifiers. MiXCR, run by TCRdb on the 5' RACE reads, gives a single entry per CDR3 protein. Among tens of thousands of distinct CDR3 sequences listed, 3.5% to 5% were seen once. This sequence originates from an adult who was a healthcare worker with PCR-confirmed SARS-CoV-2 infection or an uninfected control (not recorded which). Sequenced material: whole blood. The chain employs TRBV20-1 and TRBJ1-1, with 7 positions matching TRBD1. This chain's CDR3 is CSANRGVSTEAFF. CDR3 nucleotide sequence: TGCAGTGCTAACAGGGGTGTGAGCACTGAAGCTTTCTTT.